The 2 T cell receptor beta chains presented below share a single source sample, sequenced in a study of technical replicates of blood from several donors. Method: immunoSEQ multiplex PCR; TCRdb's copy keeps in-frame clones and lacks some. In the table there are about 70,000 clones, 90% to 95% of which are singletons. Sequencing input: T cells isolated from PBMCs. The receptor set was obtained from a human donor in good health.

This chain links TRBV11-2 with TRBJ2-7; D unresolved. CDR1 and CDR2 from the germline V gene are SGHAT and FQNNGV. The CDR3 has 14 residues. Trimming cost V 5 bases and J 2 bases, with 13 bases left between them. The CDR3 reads CASSLTVSTYEQYF. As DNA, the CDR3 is TGTGCCAGCAGCCTCACGGTGTCGACCTACGAGCAGTACTTC.

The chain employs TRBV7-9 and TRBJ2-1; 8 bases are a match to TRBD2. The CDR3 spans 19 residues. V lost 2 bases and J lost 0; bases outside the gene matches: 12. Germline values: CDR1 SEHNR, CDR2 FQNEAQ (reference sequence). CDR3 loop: CASSLRWLAGISSYNEQFF. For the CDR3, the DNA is TGTGCCAGCAGCTTACGATGGCTAGCGGGTATCAGCTCCTACAATGAGCAGTTCTTC.